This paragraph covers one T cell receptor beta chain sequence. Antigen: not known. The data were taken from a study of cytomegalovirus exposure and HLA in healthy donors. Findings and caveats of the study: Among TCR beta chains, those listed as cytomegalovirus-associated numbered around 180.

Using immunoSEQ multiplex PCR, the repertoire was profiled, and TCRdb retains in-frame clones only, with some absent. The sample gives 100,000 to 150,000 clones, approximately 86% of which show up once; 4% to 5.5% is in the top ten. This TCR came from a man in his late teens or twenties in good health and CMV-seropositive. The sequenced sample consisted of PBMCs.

The CDR3 here is CASSPTQGRNGYTF. CDR3 bases: TGCGCCAGCAGCCCCACACAGGGGAGGAATGGCTACACCTTC. The chain couples TRBV5-1 to TRBJ1-2; 7 nucleotides match TRBD1. Germline V gene data show CDR1 as SGHRS and CDR2 as YFSETQ. The junction had 9 bases not matched to a gene; V was cut back by 4 bases and J by 6 bases. The CDR3 extends over 14 amino acids.